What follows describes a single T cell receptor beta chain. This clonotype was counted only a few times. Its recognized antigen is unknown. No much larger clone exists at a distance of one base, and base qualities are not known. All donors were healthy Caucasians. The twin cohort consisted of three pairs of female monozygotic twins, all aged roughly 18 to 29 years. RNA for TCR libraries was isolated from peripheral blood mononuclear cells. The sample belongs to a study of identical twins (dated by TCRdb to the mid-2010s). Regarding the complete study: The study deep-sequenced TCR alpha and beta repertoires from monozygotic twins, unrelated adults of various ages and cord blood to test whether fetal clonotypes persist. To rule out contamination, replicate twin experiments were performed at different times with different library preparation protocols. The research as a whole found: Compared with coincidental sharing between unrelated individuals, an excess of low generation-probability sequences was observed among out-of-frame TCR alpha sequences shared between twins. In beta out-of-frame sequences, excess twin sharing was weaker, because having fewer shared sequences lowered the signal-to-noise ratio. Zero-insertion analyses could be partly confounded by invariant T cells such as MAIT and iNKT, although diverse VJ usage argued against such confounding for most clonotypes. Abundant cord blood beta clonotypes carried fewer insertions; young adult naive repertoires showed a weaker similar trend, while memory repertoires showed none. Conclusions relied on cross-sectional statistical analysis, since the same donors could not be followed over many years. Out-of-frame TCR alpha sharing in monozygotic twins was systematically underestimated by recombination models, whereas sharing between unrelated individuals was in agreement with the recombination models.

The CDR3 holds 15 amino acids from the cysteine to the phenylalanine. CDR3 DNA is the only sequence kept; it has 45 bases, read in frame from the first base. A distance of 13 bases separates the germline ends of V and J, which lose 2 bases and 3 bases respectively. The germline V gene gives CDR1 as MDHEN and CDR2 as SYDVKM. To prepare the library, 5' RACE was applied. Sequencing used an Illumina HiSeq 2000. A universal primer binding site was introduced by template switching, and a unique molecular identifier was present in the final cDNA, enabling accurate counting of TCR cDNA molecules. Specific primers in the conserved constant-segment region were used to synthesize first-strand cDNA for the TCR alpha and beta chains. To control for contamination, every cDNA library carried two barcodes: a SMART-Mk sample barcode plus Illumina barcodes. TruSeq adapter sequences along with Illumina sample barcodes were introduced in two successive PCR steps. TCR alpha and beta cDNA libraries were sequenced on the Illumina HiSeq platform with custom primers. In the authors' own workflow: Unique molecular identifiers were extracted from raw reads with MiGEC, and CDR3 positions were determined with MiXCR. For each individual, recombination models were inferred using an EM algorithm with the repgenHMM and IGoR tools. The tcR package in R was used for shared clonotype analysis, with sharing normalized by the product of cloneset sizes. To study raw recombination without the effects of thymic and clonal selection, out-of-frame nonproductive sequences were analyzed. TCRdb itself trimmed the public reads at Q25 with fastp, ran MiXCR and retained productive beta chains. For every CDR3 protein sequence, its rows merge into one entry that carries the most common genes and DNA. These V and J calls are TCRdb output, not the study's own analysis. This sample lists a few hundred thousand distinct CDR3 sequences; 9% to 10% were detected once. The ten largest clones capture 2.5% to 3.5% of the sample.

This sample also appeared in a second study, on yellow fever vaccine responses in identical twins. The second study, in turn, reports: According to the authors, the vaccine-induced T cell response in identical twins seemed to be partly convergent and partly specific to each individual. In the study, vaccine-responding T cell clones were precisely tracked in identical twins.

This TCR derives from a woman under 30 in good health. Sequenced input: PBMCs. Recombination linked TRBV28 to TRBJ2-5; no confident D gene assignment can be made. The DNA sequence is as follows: TGTGCCAGCAGTTTACGACGGACCGCCGAAGAGACCCAGTACTTC. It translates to CASSLRRTAEETQYF.